These 29 T cell receptor beta chains originate from one sample sequenced in a study of cytomegalovirus exposure and HLA in healthy donors. Some clones are missing from TCRdb's copy, which holds only in-frame ones; the method was immunoSEQ multiplex PCR. The table records 200,000 or so clones, around 80% of them present only once. Sequenced: PBMCs. Receptors were obtained from a woman younger than 45 in good health and CMV-seropositive.

The CDR3 loop reads CASSQEVELAGELFF. CDR3 DNA sequence: TGCGCCAGCAGCCAAGAAGTCGAACTCGCCGGGGAGCTGTTTTTT. The chain carries TRBV4-1 and TRBJ2-2; D uncertain. Germline-derived CDR1 and CDR2 are MGHRA and YSYEKL. The CDR3 is 15 residues long. Trimming shortened V by 0 bases and J by 6 bases, and 11 bases separated the two germline ends.

V is TRBV15 and J is TRBJ2-5, with TRBD2 identical over 10 bases. Germline CDR1 reads LNHNV; CDR2 reads YYDKDF (reference sequence). CDR3 length equals 15 residues. The V and J ends lost 1 base and 5 bases, in that order; junction bases with no gene match: 4. The CDR3 reads CATSRGLAGVETQYF. Here the CDR3 DNA reads TGTGCCACCAGCAGAGGGCTAGCGGGAGTTGAGACCCAGTACTTC.

The chain recombines TRBV7-9 with TRBJ2-7; TRBD1 matches at 8 bases. CDR1 and CDR2 from the germline V gene are SEHNR and FQNEAQ (reference sequence). The length of the CDR3 is 16 residues. Unmatched junction bases numbered 7, after V lost 3 bases and J lost 0 bases. CDR3 sequence: CASSLGPQGGSYEQYF. The CDR3 nucleotides read TGTGCCAGCAGCTTGGGGCCACAGGGGGGCTCCTACGAGCAGTACTTC. Full variable domain (missing parts from reference TRBV7-9 and TRBJ2-7): DTGVSQNPRHKITKRGQNVTFRCDPISEHNRLYWYRQTLGQGPEFLTYFQNEAQLEKSRLLSDRFSAERPKGSFSTLEIQRTEQGDSAMYLCASSLGPQGGSYEQYFGPGTRLTVT.

This chain links TRBV29-1 with TRBJ2-2; 8 bases line up with TRBD1. CDR3 length: 14 residues. Germline CDR1 SQVTM, CDR2 ANQGSEA. Germline trimming cut 4 bases from V and 6 bases from J; bases unmatched to any gene: 7. The chain's CDR3 is CSVGTTGVAGELFF. In DNA, the CDR3 is TGCAGCGTTGGTACGACAGGGGTGGCCGGGGAGCTGTTTTTT.

This clone has just a few counts. The chain links TRBV7-9 to TRBJ1-2; D is uncertain. Germline loops: CDR1 SEHNR, CDR2 FQNEAQ (reference sequence). This CDR3 is 13 amino acids long. Trimming shortened V by 3 bases and J by 7 bases, and 12 bases separated the two germline ends. The CDR3 DNA is TGTGCCAGCAGCTTCGGTCCGTTCGGTGGCTACACCTTC. It is translated as CASSFGPFGGYTF.

The V and J genes are TRBV25-1 and TRBJ2-7; D is ambiguous. V was cut by 7 bases and J by 4 bases, with 23 bases left in between. CDR1 and CDR2 from the germline V gene are MGHDK and SYGVNS. The CDR3 consists of 16 residues. CDR3 in amino acids: CASKPAVGRMGYEQYF. The CDR3 DNA follows: TGTGCCAGCAAACCCGCTGTGGGCAGAATGGGTTACGAGCAGTACTTC.

In its sample, this clone was seen a few times. The chain carries TRBV6-1 and TRBJ1-2; maybe TRBD1 (5 bases). This CDR3 has 11 amino acids. Germline CDR1 MNHNS, CDR2 SASEGT. V was pared by 7 bases and J by 5 bases, with 8 bases between. The CDR3 loop is CASTGGYGYTF. The CDR3 coding sequence is TGTGCCAGCACCGGGGGGTATGGCTACACCTTC.

This clone was counted once. This chain connects TRBV28 to TRBJ2-7; D gene uncertain. Germline CDR1 is MDHEN and CDR2 is SYDVKM. There are 12 residues in the CDR3. Trimming took off 3 bases at V and 9 bases at J, with 12 bases between the two ends. This chain's CDR3 is CASSLVAARQYF. The CDR3, as DNA: TGTGCCAGCAGTTTGGTTGCGGCTAGGCAGTACTTC.

The V and J genes are TRBV30 and TRBJ1-3; the D gene is possibly TRBD1 (5 bases). The CDR3 extends over 13 amino acids. V dropped 5 bases and J dropped 0 bases, with 8 bases sitting between them. The germline V gene encodes CDR1 GTSNPN and CDR2 SVGIG (reference sequence). CDR3 sequence: CAWGALSGNTIYF. In DNA form, the CDR3 reads TGTGCCTGGGGGGCACTCTCTGGAAACACCATATATTTT. Based on the CDR3 plus reference TRBV30 and TRBJ1-3, the full variable domain is SQTIHQWPATLVQPVGSPLSLECTVEGTSNPNLYWYRQAAGRGLQLLFYSVGIGQISSEVPQNLSASRPQDRQFILSSKKLLLSDSGFYLCAWGALSGNTIYFGEGSWLTVV.

The V call is TRBV14, the J call TRBJ2-1; D may be TRBD2 (5 bases). The germline V gene has CDR1 SGHDN and CDR2 FVKESK. Trimming pared 0 bases from V and 4 bases from J, leaving 13 bases between. The CDR3 is made up of 16 amino acids. This chain's CDR3 is CASSQDPVGVYNEQFF. The CDR3, as DNA: TGTGCCAGCAGCCAAGATCCTGTGGGAGTATACAATGAGCAGTTCTTC.

The chain is built from TRBV28 and TRBJ2-7, with 7 positions matching TRBD1. CDR1 is MDHEN and CDR2 is SYDVKM in the germline V gene. V trimming: 5 bases; J trimming: 2 bases; junction bases outside the gene matches: 6. The CDR3 is made up of 14 amino acids. The CDR3 DNA follows: TGTGCCAGCAGTGGTACCGGGACAGCCTACGAGCAGTACTTC. It specifies CASSGTGTAYEQYF.

The V and J genes are TRBV7-9 and TRBJ2-1; D is perhaps TRBD2 (5 bases). V was cut by 3 bases and J by 0 bases, with 12 bases left in between. Germline V gene sequence: CDR1 SEHNR, CDR2 FQNEAQ (reference sequence). The CDR3 loop spans 16 amino acids. CDR3 bases: TGTGCCAGCAGCTTGAGAGCGGATAGCTCCTACAATGAGCAGTTCTTC. Translated: CASSLRADSSYNEQFF.

Note on this clone: The same CDR3 arises from other DNA sequences in this sample as well. The V gene is TRBV28, the J gene TRBJ2-7, with 8 bases aligning to TRBD2. This CDR3 spans 15 amino acids. The J segment lost 0 bases and the V segment lost 5 bases, leaving 6 bases of the junction unmatched. Germline loops: CDR1 MDHEN, CDR2 SYDVKM. CDR3 residues: CASSLGGEGSYEQYF. The CDR3 DNA follows: TGTGCCAGCAGTCTCGGGGGGGAGGGCTCCTACGAGCAGTACTTC.

This clone was counted only a few times. This sequence joins TRBV10-3 and TRBJ1-5; 10 nucleotides match TRBD1. CDR3 length: 15 residues. Germline V CDR1 and CDR2: ENHRY, SYGVKD. Losses at the gene ends were 2 bases for V and 6 bases for J; bases not matched to a gene: 4. CDR3 DNA sequence: TGTGCCATCAGTGAGGGACAGGGGGGCAGTCAGCCCCAGCATTTT. It specifies CAISEGQGGSQPQHF.

The gene calls are TRBV28 and TRBJ1-1; 7 positions agree with TRBD1. The CDR3 has 16 amino acids. J lost 8 bases, V lost 3 bases, and 15 bases had no gene match. The germline V gene encodes CDR1 MDHEN and CDR2 SYDVKM. The CDR3: CASSLGTARKGKEAFF. In DNA form, the CDR3 reads TGTGCCAGCAGTTTGGGGACAGCAAGGAAGGGCAAGGAAGCTTTCTTT.

The rearrangement uses TRBV7-6 and TRBJ2-2; 7 bases are a match to TRBD2. Germline CDR1 and CDR2: SGHVS and FNYEAQ. J lost 5 bases, V lost 5 bases, and 14 bases had no gene match. The CDR3 runs 17 residues. CDR3 in amino acids: CASSPMPGAGTTGELFF. The CDR3 DNA follows: TGTGCCAGCAGCCCCATGCCGGGAGCGGGAACAACCGGGGAGCTGTTTTTT.

The rearrangement links TRBV18 to TRBJ1-1, with 7 bases fitting TRBD1. V was clipped by 3 bases and J by 5 bases; unmatched bases: 9. This CDR3 contains 15 residues. The germline CDR1 and CDR2 sequences are KGHSH and LQKENI. In nucleotides, the CDR3 is TGTGCCAGCTCACCCGCAGGGGGATTTAGGACTGAAGCTTTCTTT. Its translation is CASSPAGGFRTEAFF.

The CDR3 protein is CAIGGTSGIRPSYEQYF. In DNA form, the CDR3 reads TGTGCCATCGGGGGGACTAGCGGGATCCGCCCATCCTACGAGCAGTACTTC. The rearrangement joins TRBV10-3 to TRBJ2-7, with 13 bases fitting TRBD2. CDR1 and CDR2 from the germline V gene are ENHRY and SYGVKD. Unmatched junction bases numbered 11, after V lost 8 bases and J lost 1 base. The CDR3 has 17 amino acids.

V is TRBV27 and J is TRBJ2-7, with D maybe TRBD1 (5 bases). Germline assignment: CDR1 MNHEY and CDR2 SMNVEV (reference sequence). Trimming removed 6 bases at V and 2 bases at J, with 14 bases between. The CDR3 loop spans 14 amino acids. Written as DNA, the CDR3 is TGTGCCAGCAGCTCTTTGACAGAAACCTACGAGCAGTACTTC. Translated, it gives CASSSLTETYEQYF.

CDR3 region: CASSEDRLNTEAFF. The CDR3 coding sequence is TGCGCCAGCTCTGAGGACAGATTGAACACTGAAGCTTTCTTT. The rearrangement joins TRBV5-1 to TRBJ1-1; D perhaps matches TRBD1 (6 bases). The V gene lost 7 bases and the J gene lost 0 bases, with 13 bases spanning the gap. CDR1 is SGHRS, CDR2 YFSETQ, per germline. The CDR3 is made up of 14 amino acids.

This clone was counted between two and nine times. The chain links TRBV7-9 to TRBJ1-1; 8 nucleotides line up with TRBD1. Looked up from germline, CDR1 is SEHNR and CDR2 is FQNEAQ (reference sequence). The J segment lost 5 bases and the V segment lost 5 bases, leaving 7 bases of the junction unmatched. The length of the CDR3 is 14 residues. CDR3 residues: CASSVGQERTEAFF. The CDR3 nucleotides are TGTGCCAGCAGCGTGGGACAGGAGAGGACTGAAGCTTTCTTT.

The chain carries TRBV6-6 and TRBJ2-7, with D possibly being TRBD2 (6 bases). Deletions cut 6 bases from V and 0 bases from J, with 12 bases between. The CDR3 runs 14 residues. Germline V lookup: CDR1 MNHNY, CDR2 SVGAGI (reference sequence). CDR3 sequence (DNA): TGTGCCAGCAGCGGAAGGGGAGGCTCCTACGAGCAGTACTTC. It translates to CASSGRGGSYEQYF.

The rearrangement uses TRBV2 and TRBJ1-2, with TRBD1 identical over 7 bases. The ends lost 4 bases at V and 4 bases at J; junction bases unmatched: 3. Germline assignment: CDR1 SNHLY and CDR2 FYNNEI. This CDR3 comprises 13 residues. The CDR3 reads CASSGGQRYGYTF. The DNA for the CDR3 is TGTGCCAGCAGTGGGGGACAGCGCTATGGCTACACCTTC.

The CDR3 sequence: CASSQDSGMIWDEQFF. CDR3 coding DNA: TGCGCCAGCAGCCAGGATAGCGGGATGATCTGGGATGAGCAGTTCTTC. The chain has TRBV4-1 and TRBJ2-1, with TRBD2 matching 8 bases. The CDR3 has 16 amino acids. Germline CDR1 and CDR2: MGHRA and YSYEKL. J was trimmed by 8 bases and V by 3 bases; bases with no gene match: 12.

The J gene is TRBJ2-7, the V gene TRBV9; 13 nucleotides match TRBD2. This CDR3 contains 15 residues. Germline V gene lookup returns CDR1 SGDLS and CDR2 YYNGEE. Trimming cost V 4 bases and J 4 bases; bases outside gene matches: 5. Here the CDR3 reads CASSRTSGSAYEQYF. CDR3 in DNA: TGTGCCAGCAGCCGGACTAGCGGGAGCGCATACGAGCAGTACTTC.

The rearrangement joins TRBV6-5 to TRBJ1-2; no reliable D call. Germline assignment: CDR1 MNHEY and CDR2 SVGAGI. This CDR3 has 14 residues. Trimming shortened V by 7 bases and J by 2 bases, and 14 bases separated the two germline ends. The CDR3 DNA reads TGTGCCAGCAACACGGGAGGGTCCAACTATGGCTACACCTTC. Amino acids: CASNTGGSNYGYTF.

The chain combines TRBV4-2 with TRBJ1-4, with D hard to call. The CDR3 contains 13 residues. Trimming stripped 0 bases from V and 6 bases from J, with 5 bases between. Per the germline V gene, CDR1 is LGHNA and CDR2 is YNFKEQ. The CDR3, as DNA: TGTGCCAGCAGCCAAGACGTAGATGAAAAACTGTTTTTT. It translates to CASSQDVDEKLFF.

The chain couples TRBV6-1 to TRBJ1-2; 8 bases are shared with TRBD1. Germline loops: CDR1 MNHNS, CDR2 SASEGT. With 4 bases clipped from V and 3 bases from J, the junction kept 7 bases outside the gene matches. The CDR3 sequence is 15 residues long. The CDR3 sequence is CASSAQTGAYYGYTF. In DNA form, the CDR3 reads TGTGCCAGCAGTGCCCAGACAGGGGCTTACTATGGCTACACCTTC.

The chain links TRBV6-5 to TRBJ2-7; 7 bases agree with TRBD1. Per the germline V gene, CDR1 is MNHEY and CDR2 is SVGAGI. The CDR3 totals 13 residues. The trim removed 7 bases at V and 2 bases at J, leaving 5 bases unmatched. CDR3: CASTRQGTYEQYF. DNA for the CDR3: TGTGCCAGCACCCGACAGGGCACCTACGAGCAGTACTTC.